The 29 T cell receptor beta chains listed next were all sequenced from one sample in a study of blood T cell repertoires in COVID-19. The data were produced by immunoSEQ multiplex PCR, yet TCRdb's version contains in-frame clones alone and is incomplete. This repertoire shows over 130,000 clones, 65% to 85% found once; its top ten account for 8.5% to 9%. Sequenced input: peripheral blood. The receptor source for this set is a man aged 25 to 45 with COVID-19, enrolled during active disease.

Written as DNA, the CDR3 is TGTGCCAGCAGTCCCTGGACAGGGGGCTCCAAAAACATTCAGTACTTC. Residues: CASSPWTGGSKNIQYF. V usage is TRBV27 and J usage is TRBJ2-4; 11 bases agree with TRBD1. Germline CDR1 is MNHEY and CDR2 is SMNVEV (reference sequence). This CDR3 has 16 amino acids. The junction had 5 bases not matched to a gene; V was cut back by 5 bases and J by 2 bases.

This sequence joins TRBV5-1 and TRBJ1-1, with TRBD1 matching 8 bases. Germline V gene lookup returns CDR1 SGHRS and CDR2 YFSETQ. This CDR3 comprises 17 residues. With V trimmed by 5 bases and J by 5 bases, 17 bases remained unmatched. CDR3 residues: CASSQGQGPFIFTEAFF. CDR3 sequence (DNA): TGCGCCAGCAGTCAAGGACAGGGTCCCTTTATATTTACTGAAGCTTTCTTT. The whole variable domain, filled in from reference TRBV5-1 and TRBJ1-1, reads KAGVTQTPRYLIKTRGQQVTLSCSPISGHRSVSWYQQTPGQGLQFLFEYFSETQRNKGNFPGRFSGRQFSNSRSEMNVSTLELGDSALYLCASSQGQGPFIFTEAFFGQGTRLTVV.

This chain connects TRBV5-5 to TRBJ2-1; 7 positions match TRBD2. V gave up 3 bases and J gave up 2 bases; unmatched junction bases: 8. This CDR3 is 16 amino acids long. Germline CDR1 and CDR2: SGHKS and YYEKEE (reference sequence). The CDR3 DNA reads TGTGCCAGCAGCTCCGGTAGCGGGTGGACCTACAATGAGCAGTTCTTC. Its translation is CASSSGSGWTYNEQFF. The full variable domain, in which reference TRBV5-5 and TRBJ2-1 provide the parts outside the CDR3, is DAGVTQSPTHLIKTRGQQVTLRCSPISGHKSVSWYQQVLGQGPQFIFQYYEKEERGRGNFPDRFSARQFPNYSSELNVNALLLGDSALYLCASSSGSGWTYNEQFFGPGTRLTVL.

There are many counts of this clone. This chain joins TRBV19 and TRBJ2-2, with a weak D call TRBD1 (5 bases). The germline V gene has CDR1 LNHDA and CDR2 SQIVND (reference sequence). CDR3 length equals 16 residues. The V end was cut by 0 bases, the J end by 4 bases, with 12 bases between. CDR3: CASSIESVTGTGELFF. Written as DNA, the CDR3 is TGTGCCAGTAGTATAGAATCAGTAACAGGCACCGGGGAGCTGTTTTTT.

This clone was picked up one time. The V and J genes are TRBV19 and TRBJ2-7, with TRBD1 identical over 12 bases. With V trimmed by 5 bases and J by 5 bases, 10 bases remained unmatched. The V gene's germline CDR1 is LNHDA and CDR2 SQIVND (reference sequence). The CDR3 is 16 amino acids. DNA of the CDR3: TGTGCCAGTAGTCCACTTTCGGGACAGGGGGCCCACGAGCAGTACTTC. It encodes CASSPLSGQGAHEQYF.

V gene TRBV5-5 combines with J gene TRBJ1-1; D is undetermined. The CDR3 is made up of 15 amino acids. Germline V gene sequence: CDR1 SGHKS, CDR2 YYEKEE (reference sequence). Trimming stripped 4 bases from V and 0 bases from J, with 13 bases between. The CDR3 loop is CASSDRQRVNTEAFF. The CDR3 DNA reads TGTGCCAGCAGCGATCGACAACGTGTGAACACTGAAGCTTTCTTT.

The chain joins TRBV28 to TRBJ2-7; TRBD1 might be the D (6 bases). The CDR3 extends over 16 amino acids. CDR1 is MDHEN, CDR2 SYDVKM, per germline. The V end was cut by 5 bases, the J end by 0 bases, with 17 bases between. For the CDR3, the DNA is TGTGCCAGCAGTCTAACCCAGGGGACCCTCTCCTACGAGCAGTACTTC. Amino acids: CASSLTQGTLSYEQYF.

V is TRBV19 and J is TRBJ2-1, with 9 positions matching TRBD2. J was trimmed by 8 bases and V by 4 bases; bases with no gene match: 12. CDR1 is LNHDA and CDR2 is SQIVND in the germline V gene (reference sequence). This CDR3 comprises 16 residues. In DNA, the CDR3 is TGTGCCAGTAGTACCTCAGGAGCGGGAGGCGCCGATGAGCAGTTCTTC. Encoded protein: CASSTSGAGGADEQFF.

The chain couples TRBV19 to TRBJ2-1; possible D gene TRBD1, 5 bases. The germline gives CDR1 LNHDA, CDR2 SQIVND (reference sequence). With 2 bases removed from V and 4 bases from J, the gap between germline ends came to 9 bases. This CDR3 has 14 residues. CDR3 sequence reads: CASSIRQTYNEQFF. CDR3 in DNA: TGTGCCAGTAGTATAAGACAGACTTACAATGAGCAGTTCTTC.

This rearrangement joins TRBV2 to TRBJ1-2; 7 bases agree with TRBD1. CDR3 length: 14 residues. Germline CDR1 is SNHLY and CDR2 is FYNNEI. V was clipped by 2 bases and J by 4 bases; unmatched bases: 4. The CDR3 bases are TGTGCCAGCAGTGAACCGACAGGGCGCTATGGCTACACCTTC. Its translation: CASSEPTGRYGYTF.

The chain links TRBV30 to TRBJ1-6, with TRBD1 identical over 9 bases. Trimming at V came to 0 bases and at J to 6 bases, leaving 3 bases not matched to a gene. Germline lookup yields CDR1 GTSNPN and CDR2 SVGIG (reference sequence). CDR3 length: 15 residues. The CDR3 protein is CAWSVATGGNSPLHF. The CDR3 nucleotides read TGTGCCTGGAGTGTGGCGACAGGGGGTAATTCACCCCTCCACTTT.

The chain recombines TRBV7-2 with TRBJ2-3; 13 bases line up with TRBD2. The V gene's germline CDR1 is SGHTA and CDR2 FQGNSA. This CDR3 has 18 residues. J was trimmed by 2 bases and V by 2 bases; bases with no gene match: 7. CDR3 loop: CASSLPSLAGGATDTQYF. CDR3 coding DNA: TGTGCCAGCAGCTTACCCTCACTAGCGGGGGGGGCCACAGATACGCAGTATTTT.

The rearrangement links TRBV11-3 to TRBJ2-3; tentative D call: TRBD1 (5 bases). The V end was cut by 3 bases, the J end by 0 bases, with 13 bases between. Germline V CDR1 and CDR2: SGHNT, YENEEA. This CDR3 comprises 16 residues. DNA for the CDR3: TGTGCCAGCAGCTTCCCGACAGAAACTAGCACAGATACGCAGTATTTT. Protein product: CASSFPTETSTDTQYF.

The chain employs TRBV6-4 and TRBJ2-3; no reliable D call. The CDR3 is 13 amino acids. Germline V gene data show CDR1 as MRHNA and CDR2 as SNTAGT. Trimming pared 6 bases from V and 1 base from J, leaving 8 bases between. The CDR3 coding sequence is TGTGCCAGCAGAGGAACAGGCACAGATACGCAGTATTTT. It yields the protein CASRGTGTDTQYF.

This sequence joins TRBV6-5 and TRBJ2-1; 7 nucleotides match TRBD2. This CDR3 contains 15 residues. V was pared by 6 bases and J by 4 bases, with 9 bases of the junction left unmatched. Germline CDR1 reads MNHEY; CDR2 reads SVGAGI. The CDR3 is CASSTGSGRYNEQFF. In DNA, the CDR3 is TGTGCCAGCAGCACAGGTAGCGGGCGTTACAATGAGCAGTTCTTC.

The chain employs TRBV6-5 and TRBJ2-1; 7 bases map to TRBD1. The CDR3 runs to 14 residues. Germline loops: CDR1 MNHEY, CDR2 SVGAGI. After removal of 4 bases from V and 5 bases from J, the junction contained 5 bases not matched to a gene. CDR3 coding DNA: TGTGCCAGCAGTTCACTCAGGGGGAACAATGAGCAGTTCTTC. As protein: CASSSLRGNNEQFF.

CDR3 bases: TGTGCCTGTCTAAATCAAGAGACCCAGTACTTC. It is translated as CACLNQETQYF. V usage is TRBV30 and J usage is TRBJ2-5; D call uncertain. Trimming removed 6 bases from V and 2 bases from J, with 7 bases in between. The CDR3 runs to 11 residues. Germline V gene data show CDR1 as GTSNPN and CDR2 as SVGIG (reference sequence).

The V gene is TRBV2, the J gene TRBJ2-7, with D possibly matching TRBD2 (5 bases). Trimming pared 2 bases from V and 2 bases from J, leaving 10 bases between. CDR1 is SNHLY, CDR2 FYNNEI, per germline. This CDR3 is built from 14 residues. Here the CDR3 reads CASSERTGTYEQYF. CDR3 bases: TGTGCCAGCAGTGAAAGGACCGGGACCTACGAGCAGTACTTC.

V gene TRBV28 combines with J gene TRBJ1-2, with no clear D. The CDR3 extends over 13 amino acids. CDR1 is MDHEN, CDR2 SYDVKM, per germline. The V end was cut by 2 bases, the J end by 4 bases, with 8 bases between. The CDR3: CASSLGSGYGYTF. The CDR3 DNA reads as TGTGCCAGCAGTTTAGGGTCGGGCTATGGCTACACCTTC.

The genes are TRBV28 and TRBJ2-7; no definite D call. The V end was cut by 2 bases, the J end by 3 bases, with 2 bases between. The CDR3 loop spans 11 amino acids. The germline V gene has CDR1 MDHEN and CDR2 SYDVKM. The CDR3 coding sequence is TGTGCCAGCAGTTTACACTACGAGCAGTACTTC. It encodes CASSLHYEQYF.

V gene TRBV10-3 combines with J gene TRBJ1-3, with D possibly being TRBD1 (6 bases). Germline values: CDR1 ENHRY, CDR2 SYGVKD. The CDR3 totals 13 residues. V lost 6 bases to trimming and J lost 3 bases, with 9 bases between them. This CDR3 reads CAIRQGNGNTIYF. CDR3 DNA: TGTGCCATCAGACAGGGCAATGGAAACACCATATATTTT.

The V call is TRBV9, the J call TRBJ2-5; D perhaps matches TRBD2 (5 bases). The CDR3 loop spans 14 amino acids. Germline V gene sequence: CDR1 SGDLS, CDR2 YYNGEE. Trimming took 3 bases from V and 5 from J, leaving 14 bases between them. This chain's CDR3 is CASSAGRARETQYF. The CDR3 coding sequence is TGTGCCAGCAGCGCGGGAAGGGCAAGGGAGACCCAGTACTTC.

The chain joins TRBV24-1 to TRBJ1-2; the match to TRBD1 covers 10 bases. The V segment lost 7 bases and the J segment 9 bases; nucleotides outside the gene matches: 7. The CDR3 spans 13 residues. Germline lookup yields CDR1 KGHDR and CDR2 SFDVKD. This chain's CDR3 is CATSQRTGGSYTF. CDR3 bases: TGTGCCACCAGCCAAAGGACAGGGGGAAGCTACACCTTC.

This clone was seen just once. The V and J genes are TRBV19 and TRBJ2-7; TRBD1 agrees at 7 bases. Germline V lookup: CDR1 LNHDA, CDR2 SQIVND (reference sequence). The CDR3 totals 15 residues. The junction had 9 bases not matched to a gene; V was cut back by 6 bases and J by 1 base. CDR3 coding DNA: TGTGCCAGTAGAGTTTCCGGGACAGCTTCCTACGAGCAGTACTTC. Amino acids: CASRVSGTASYEQYF.

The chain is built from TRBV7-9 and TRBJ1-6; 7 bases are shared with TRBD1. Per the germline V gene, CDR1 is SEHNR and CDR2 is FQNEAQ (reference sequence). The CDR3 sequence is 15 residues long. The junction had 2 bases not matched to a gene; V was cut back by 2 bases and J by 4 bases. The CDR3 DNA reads TGTGCCAGCAGCTTAACAGGGGCTTATAATTCACCCCTCCACTTT. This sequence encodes CASSLTGAYNSPLHF.

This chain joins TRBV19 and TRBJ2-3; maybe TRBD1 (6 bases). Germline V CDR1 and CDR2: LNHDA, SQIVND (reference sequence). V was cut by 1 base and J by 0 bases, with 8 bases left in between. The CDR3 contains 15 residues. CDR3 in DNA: TGTGCCAGTAGTATAGCAGGGGCTAGCACAGATACGCAGTATTTT. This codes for CASSIAGASTDTQYF.

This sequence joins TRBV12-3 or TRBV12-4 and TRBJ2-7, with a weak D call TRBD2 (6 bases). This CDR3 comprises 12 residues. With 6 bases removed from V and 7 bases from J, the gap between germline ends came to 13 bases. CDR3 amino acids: CASRTTGGEQYF. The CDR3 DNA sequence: TGTGCCAGCAGAACAACAGGAGGGGAGCAGTACTTC.

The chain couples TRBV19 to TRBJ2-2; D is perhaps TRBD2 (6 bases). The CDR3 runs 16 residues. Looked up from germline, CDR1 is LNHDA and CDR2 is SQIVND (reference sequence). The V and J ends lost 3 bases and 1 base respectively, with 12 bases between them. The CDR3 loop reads CASSIGSGENTGELFF. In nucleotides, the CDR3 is TGTGCCAGTAGTATCGGTAGCGGAGAGAACACCGGGGAGCTGTTTTTT.

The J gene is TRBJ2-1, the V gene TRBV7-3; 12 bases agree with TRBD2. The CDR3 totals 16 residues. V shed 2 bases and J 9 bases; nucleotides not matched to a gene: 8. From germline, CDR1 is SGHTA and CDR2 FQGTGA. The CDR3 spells CASSLYPSGRAGEQFF. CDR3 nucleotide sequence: TGTGCCAGCAGCTTATATCCTAGCGGGAGGGCAGGTGAGCAGTTCTTC.